This passage covers 10 T cell receptor beta chains from one sample sequenced in a study of shared clonotypes between healthy human individuals. The repertoire was sequenced with immunoSEQ multiplex PCR; TCRdb's copy has only in-frame clones and lacks some. Among 800,000 to 950,000 clones listed, around 96% were seen once. Terminally differentiated effector memory CD45RA+ cells were excluded from the naive CD8 cells, which were CD45RO-negative and positively selected for CCR7. Sequences were obtained from naive CD8+ T cells sorted from blood. These receptors all come from a man aged 25 to 40 in good health.

The J gene is TRBJ1-1, the V gene TRBV5-1; TRBD1 matches 9 bases. CDR1 and CDR2 from the germline V gene are SGHRS and YFSETQ. Trimming cost V 3 bases and J 4 bases; bases outside gene matches: 7. CDR3 size: 15 residues. DNA for the CDR3: TGCGCCAGCAGCTGGGGACAGGGTAGGGTCACTGAAGCTTTCTTT. It specifies CASSWGQGRVTEAFF. The variable domain in full, completed from reference TRBV5-1 and TRBJ1-1, reads KAGVTQTPRYLIKTRGQQVTLSCSPISGHRSVSWYQQTPGQGLQFLFEYFSETQRNKGNFPGRFSGRQFSNSRSEMNVSTLELGDSALYLCASSWGQGRVTEAFFGQGTRLTVV.

This clone was seen only once. The CDR3 region has the DNA TGTGCCAGCAGCACCCGGGACAGGGGGCAAACCGGGGAGCTGTTTTTT. Encoded protein: CASSTRDRGQTGELFF. V and J are TRBV21-1 and TRBJ2-2; the table gives TRBD1 as D, unverified against the DNA. TRBV21-1 is a documented pseudogene. The CDR3 consists of 16 residues.

The gene calls are TRBV19 and TRBJ2-7; D might be TRBD1 (6 bases). V gave up 11 bases and J gave up 0 bases, with 14 bases separating them. Per the germline V gene, CDR1 is LNHDA and CDR2 is SQIVND (reference sequence). The CDR3 is 13 residues long. The CDR3 protein is CAAGGSHSYEQYF. For the CDR3, the DNA is TGTGCCGCTGGGGGCAGCCACTCCTACGAGCAGTACTTC.

The rearrangement links TRBV10-3 to TRBJ2-1; 12 bases are shared with TRBD2. Germline CDR1 and CDR2: ENHRY and SYGVKD. V lost 6 bases and J lost 16; bases outside the gene matches: 4. CDR3 length equals 11 residues. In DNA form, the CDR3 reads TGTGCCATCAGCGGACTAGCGGGACTCTTCTTC. The encoded protein is CAISGLAGLFF.

CDR3 region: CASSHRTSQSYNEQFF. CDR3 sequence (DNA): TGCGCCAGCAGCCATCGGACTAGTCAATCCTACAATGAGCAGTTCTTC. The genes are TRBV4-1 and TRBJ2-1; 7 bases align to TRBD2. V was clipped by 3 bases and J by 1 base; unmatched bases: 6. The CDR3 loop spans 16 amino acids. Per the germline V gene, CDR1 is MGHRA and CDR2 is YSYEKL.

A note on this clone: This sample includes further DNA sequences coding for the same CDR3. The V and J genes are TRBV27 and TRBJ2-1, with 9 positions matching TRBD1. Germline assignment: CDR1 MNHEY and CDR2 SMNVEV (reference sequence). This CDR3 is 15 amino acids long. V lost 5 bases and J lost 6; bases outside the gene matches: 8. The DNA for the CDR3 is TGTGCCAGCAGTGCCCCGGGACAGGGCATCAATGAGCAGTTCTTC. Amino acid sequence: CASSAPGQGINEQFF.

The J gene is TRBJ2-7, the V gene TRBV9; 8 nucleotides match TRBD2. The CDR3 loop spans 15 amino acids. Germline V gives CDR1 SGDLS, CDR2 YYNGEE. J lost 4 bases, V lost 7 bases, and 13 bases had no gene match. CDR3 nucleotide sequence: TGTGCCAGCCCGCCATCTATGAGCGGGAGTTACGAGCAGTACTTC. Protein product: CASPPSMSGSYEQYF.

As DNA, the CDR3 is TGTGCCAGCAGTTTGGGGCAGGGGGCTCATCAGCCCCAGCATTTT. Translated: CASSLGQGAHQPQHF. The chain carries TRBV28 and TRBJ1-5, with 8 bases matching TRBD1. Germline V gene data show CDR1 as MDHEN and CDR2 as SYDVKM. CDR3 length equals 15 residues. V lost 3 bases to trimming and J lost 5 bases; unmatched junction nucleotides: 6.

The CDR3 reads CASSLNQLETQYF. Here the CDR3 DNA reads TGTGCCAGCAGCCTCAACCAACTAGAGACCCAGTACTTC. The chain is built from TRBV7-2 and TRBJ2-5; D not certain. Deletions cut 5 bases from V and 4 bases from J, with 11 bases between. This CDR3 is built from 13 residues. Germline V gives CDR1 SGHTA, CDR2 FQGNSA.

The rearrangement links TRBV19 to TRBJ2-1; D call uncertain. V lost 6 bases, J lost 8 bases, and 8 bases lay in between. Germline-derived CDR1 and CDR2 are LNHDA and SQIVND (reference sequence). The CDR3 loop spans 11 amino acids. In DNA form, the CDR3 reads TGTGCCAGTAGCTTTGGGGATGAGCAGTTCTTC. Its protein is CASSFGDEQFF.